This passage covers 19 T cell receptor beta chains from one sample sequenced in a study of circulating tumor DNA in untreated peripheral T-cell lymphoma. Libraries were prepared by immunoSEQ multiplex PCR; TCRdb keeps only in-frame clonotypes and omits some of them. The table includes fewer than 9,000 clones, over 80% detected once. Sequencing used tumor tissue. These receptors all come from a human donor with peripheral T-cell lymphoma.

The chain is built from TRBV11-3 and TRBJ1-3, with D possibly TRBD1 on 6 matching bases. The V gene's germline CDR1 is SGHNT and CDR2 YENEEA. V dropped 6 bases and J dropped 0 bases, with 12 bases sitting between them. This CDR3 region has 15 residues. In DNA form, the CDR3 reads TGTGCCAGCAGTTATACGGACAGCTCTGGAAACACCATATATTTT. It codes for CASSYTDSSGNTIYF.

A single count supports this clone. V gene TRBV11-3 combines with J gene TRBJ1-2, with D unresolved. V was shortened by 4 bases and J by 0 bases, with 9 bases between the two germline ends. Germline CDR1 is SGHNT and CDR2 is YENEEA. There are 14 residues in the CDR3. DNA of the CDR3: TGTGCCAGCAGCTCCTCCTGGTCTAACTATGGCTACACCTTC. Protein product: CASSSSWSNYGYTF.

The V gene is TRBV7-6, the J gene TRBJ1-2; 9 bases agree with TRBD1. The germline CDR1 and CDR2 sequences are SGHVS and FNYEAQ. The length of the CDR3 is 18 residues. V lost 5 bases to trimming and J lost 7 bases; unmatched junction nucleotides: 20. DNA for the CDR3: TGTGCCAGCAGCCGTGGGGCGACAGGGGGGAGTATTGAGCTTGGCTACACCTTC. This codes for CASSRGATGGSIELGYTF.

The rearrangement joins TRBV29-1 to TRBJ2-7; 8 positions match TRBD1. With V trimmed by 4 bases and J by 5 bases, 4 bases remained unmatched. The CDR3 is 12 amino acids. Per germline, CDR1 SQVTM and CDR2 ANQGSEA. The CDR3 bases are TGCAGCGTTGGACAGGGGTCCGACGAGCAGTACTTC. Residues: CSVGQGSDEQYF.

The chain uses TRBV6-8 and TRBJ1-2, with D unclear. The germline gives CDR1 MNHGY, CDR2 SAAAGT. The germline V and J ends were trimmed by 2 bases and 3 bases, with 10 bases remaining between them. The CDR3 runs 14 residues. CDR3 nucleotide sequence: TGTGCCAGCAGTTACGAGGTCCCGGACTATGGCTACACCTTC. Its protein is CASSYEVPDYGYTF.

V is TRBV19 and J is TRBJ1-2; 10 bases are a match to TRBD1. Unmatched junction bases numbered 12, after V lost 6 bases and J lost 8 bases. Germline V gene lookup returns CDR1 LNHDA and CDR2 SQIVND (reference sequence). The CDR3 has 15 residues. The CDR3, as DNA: TGTGCCAGTAGCTGGAGTGGGACAGGGGTTTCCGGCTACACCTTC. Translated, it gives CASSWSGTGVSGYTF.

This chain joins TRBV30 and TRBJ2-7; D remains unclear. Trimming cost V 4 bases and J 4 bases, with 17 bases left between them. Germline assignment: CDR1 GTSNPN and CDR2 SVGIG (reference sequence). This CDR3 has 14 amino acids. The CDR3 bases are TGTGCCTGGAAGCGTCTACCCGCCCTTTACGAGCAGTACTTC. It codes for CAWKRLPALYEQYF.

The chain carries TRBV30 and TRBJ1-5; 12 nucleotides match TRBD1. The V gene end was trimmed by 1 base and the J gene end by 3 bases; junction bases not matched to a gene: 4. The CDR3 loop spans 16 amino acids. Germline V gene data show CDR1 as GTSNPN and CDR2 as SVGIG (reference sequence). CDR3 nucleotide sequence: TGTGCCTGGAGTGGGGGACAGGGGGCTAACAATCAGCCCCAGCATTTT. Its protein product is CAWSGGQGANNQPQHF.

The V gene is TRBV30, the J gene TRBJ1-1; D is unresolved. The V end was cut by 2 bases, the J end by 4 bases, with 17 bases between. The CDR3 spans 15 residues. From germline, CDR1 is GTSNPN and CDR2 SVGIG (reference sequence). The CDR3, as DNA: TGTGCCTGGAGTTTCGGGCCCTTAGAGGGCACTGAAGCTTTCTTT. This sequence encodes CAWSFGPLEGTEAFF.

This sequence joins TRBV19 and TRBJ2-3, with 13 nucleotides matching TRBD2. This CDR3 contains 17 residues. J lost 6 bases, V lost 7 bases, and 13 bases had no gene match. Germline values: CDR1 LNHDA, CDR2 SQIVND (reference sequence). The CDR3 DNA reads as TGTGCCAGTAACGTCCGGGGACTAGCGGGGACCCCCGATACGCAGTATTTT. This translates into CASNVRGLAGTPDTQYF.

This clone occurred a few times. The DNA for the CDR3 is TGTGCCTGGAGTGCGATTTGGACCGAAAACACTGAAGCTTTCTTT. Amino acid sequence: CAWSAIWTENTEAFF. This chain joins TRBV30 and TRBJ1-1; no reliable D call. From germline, CDR1 is GTSNPN and CDR2 SVGIG (reference sequence). With 1 base removed from V and 2 bases from J, the gap between germline ends came to 14 bases. This CDR3 spans 15 amino acids. Drawing the rest from reference TRBV30 and TRBJ1-1, the complete variable domain is SQTIHQWPATLVQPVGSPLSLECTVEGTSNPNLYWYRQAAGRGLQLLFYSVGIGQISSEVPQNLSASRPQDRQFILSSKKLLLSDSGFYLCAWSAIWTENTEAFFGQGTRLTVV.

The chain has TRBV15 and TRBJ1-2; D call uncertain. Germline-derived CDR1 and CDR2 are LNHNV and YYDKDF (reference sequence). Trimming took 0 bases from V and 5 from J, leaving 13 bases between them. This CDR3 spans 15 amino acids. The CDR3 DNA follows: TGTGCCACCAGCAGAGATAATCCAGGTACTTATGGCTACACCTTC. Its protein is CATSRDNPGTYGYTF. Drawing the rest from reference TRBV15 and TRBJ1-2, the complete variable domain is DAMVIQNPRYQVTQFGKPVTLSCSQTLNHNVMYWYQQKSSQAPKLLFHYYDKDFNNEADTPDNFQSRRPNTSFCFLDIRSPGLGDTAMYLCATSRDNPGTYGYTFGSGTRLTVV.

The chain employs TRBV19 and TRBJ1-5; D gene unclear. CDR1 is LNHDA and CDR2 is SQIVND in the germline V gene (reference sequence). The CDR3 is 12 amino acids. V lost 3 bases, J lost 5 bases, and 5 bases lay in between. CDR3 in DNA: TGTGCCAGTAGTATGGGGTATCAGCCCCAGCATTTT. Translated, it gives CASSMGYQPQHF.

The chain combines TRBV19 with TRBJ1-1; 7 positions match TRBD1. Germline V gives CDR1 LNHDA, CDR2 SQIVND (reference sequence). The trim removed 1 base at V and 2 bases at J, leaving 4 bases unmatched. This CDR3 has 15 residues. In DNA, the CDR3 is TGTGCCAGTAGTATAGGCACAGGGGCCAACACTGAAGCTTTCTTT. As protein: CASSIGTGANTEAFF.

J is TRBJ1-1 and V is TRBV5-1; D is ambiguous. The CDR3 runs to 15 residues. Germline CDR1 SGHRS, CDR2 YFSETQ. V was clipped by 0 bases and J by 5 bases, with 14 bases between them. This CDR3 is CASSLGILRPTEAFF. In nucleotides, the CDR3 is TGCGCCAGCAGCTTGGGGATTCTCAGGCCGACTGAAGCTTTCTTT.

The chain links TRBV19 to TRBJ1-4; D gene unclear. V dropped 6 bases and J dropped 3 bases, with 17 bases sitting between them. The CDR3 is made up of 16 amino acids. Germline CDR1 LNHDA, CDR2 SQIVND (reference sequence). The CDR3 reads CASSEWARSSNEKLFF. The CDR3 DNA sequence: TGTGCCAGTAGCGAGTGGGCCCGCTCCTCTAATGAAAAACTGTTTTTT.

This clone was detected only once. The chain carries TRBV10-1 and TRBJ1-1; D not certain. Trimming removed 0 bases at V and 1 base at J, with 18 bases between. The CDR3 has 18 residues. CDR1 WNHNN and CDR2 SYGVQD come from the germline V gene (reference sequence). The CDR3 protein is CASSESAIGLGWNTEAFF. The CDR3 DNA is TGCGCCAGCAGTGAGTCAGCGATCGGTCTGGGATGGAACACTGAAGCTTTCTTT.

This clone appeared a few times. The rearrangement joins TRBV18 to TRBJ2-1; unclear D gene. Trimming took 3 bases from V and 5 from J, leaving 5 bases between them. This CDR3 contains 12 residues. CDR1 is KGHSH and CDR2 is LQKENI in the germline V gene. CDR3 coding DNA: TGTGCCAGCTCACCGGTAGACAATGAGCAGTTCTTC. This gives the protein CASSPVDNEQFF.

The V gene is TRBV11-1, the J gene TRBJ2-4; D unresolved. Germline values: CDR1 SGHAT, CDR2 FQDESV (reference sequence). This CDR3 spans 15 amino acids. V shed 3 bases and J shed 0 bases, with 9 bases lying between them. The CDR3 DNA sequence: TGTGCCAGCAGCTTCAGACCCATAGCCAAAAACATTCAGTACTTC. It translates to CASSFRPIAKNIQYF.